These T cell receptor beta chains were read from a single sample in a study of CD8 T cells in ankylosing spondylitis. A single record per CDR3 protein comes from TCRdb applying MiXCR to the 5' RACE reads. The sample records 150,000 to 200,000 distinct CDR3 sequences, roughly 12% being singletons. Sequencing was done on a sample of blood, either unsorted or a sorted T cell fraction (not recorded which). These receptor sequences come from a male donor with ankylosing spondylitis or in good health (not recorded which). Each CDR3 is given with its conserved first and last residue. Fields, in order: clone size, V gene, D gene, J gene, CDR3 protein, CDR3 DNA. A D gene is named only where the DNA matches it firmly. Expanded clones are given a class, and other clones once, few, many or no size at all.

clone size: NA; V gene: TRBV28; D gene: TRBD2; J gene: TRBJ2-7; CDR3 protein: CASSSGTNSYEQYF; CDR3 DNA: TGTGCCAGCAGTTCGGGGACTAACTCCTACGAGCAGTACTTC
clone size: many; V gene: TRBV27; D gene: NA; J gene: TRBJ1-1; CDR3 protein: CASSTNRAEAFF; CDR3 DNA: TGTGCCAGCAGTACCAACAGGGCTGAAGCTTTCTTT
clone size: NA; V gene: TRBV15; D gene: NA; J gene: TRBJ2-1; CDR3 protein: CATSRVGAGGTLSYNEQFF; CDR3 DNA: TGTGCCACCAGCAGAGTAGGTGCGGGCGGCACCCTCTCATACAATGAGCAGTTCTTC
clone size: few; V gene: TRBV14; D gene: NA; J gene: TRBJ1-1; CDR3 protein: CASSQDWGEGRDEAFF; CDR3 DNA: TGTGCCAGCAGCCAAGATTGGGGTGAGGGGCGGGATGAAGCTTTCTTT
clone size: many; V gene: TRBV6-1; D gene: TRBD2; J gene: TRBJ2-4; CDR3 protein: CASSEVGTSGGRENIQYF; CDR3 DNA: TGTGCCAGCAGTGAAGTTGGGACTAGCGGAGGGAGGGAAAACATTCAGTACTTC
clone size: many; V gene: TRBV10-3; D gene: TRBD1; J gene: TRBJ2-2; CDR3 protein: CAISASGGQTGELFF; CDR3 DNA: TGTGCCATCAGTGCTTCAGGGGGCCAGACCGGGGAGCTGTTTTTT
clone size: NA; V gene: TRBV5-1; D gene: NA; J gene: TRBJ2-2; CDR3 protein: CASSLERDDTGELFF; CDR3 DNA: TGCGCCAGCAGCTTGGAAAGGGATGATACCGGGGAGCTGTTTTTT
clone size: many; V gene: TRBV21-1; D gene: NA; J gene: TRBJ1-1; CDR3 protein: CASSKDGPLLGSTEAFF; CDR3 DNA: TGTGCCAGCAGCAAAGATGGCCCCCTTTTAGGGAGCACTGAAGCTTTCTTT
clone size: many; V gene: TRBV5-1; D gene: NA; J gene: TRBJ1-3; CDR3 protein: CASSLAEAGNTIYF; CDR3 DNA: TGCGCCAGCAGCTTGGCTGAGGCTGGAAACACCATATATTTT
clone size: many; V gene: TRBV6-1; D gene: NA; J gene: TRBJ2-2; CDR3 protein: CASTILGSTGELFF; CDR3 DNA: TGTGCCAGCACCATCTTGGGTAGCACCGGGGAGCTGTTTTTT
clone size: NA; V gene: TRBV7-6; D gene: TRBD1; J gene: TRBJ2-3; CDR3 protein: CASSFPGQGVTDTQYF; CDR3 DNA: TGTGCCAGCAGCTTTCCGGGACAGGGGGTCACAGATACGCAGTATTTT
clone size: many; V gene: TRBV5-1; D gene: NA; J gene: TRBJ2-2; CDR3 protein: CASSKDSVGELFF; CDR3 DNA: TGCGCCAGCAGCAAGGACAGCGTCGGGGAGCTGTTTTTT
clone size: many; V gene: TRBV11-2; D gene: NA; J gene: TRBJ1-4; CDR3 protein: CASSLDRGGSEKLFF; CDR3 DNA: TGTGCCAGCAGCTTAGACCGCGGTGGCAGCGAAAAACTGTTTTTT
clone size: few; V gene: TRBV7-6; D gene: NA; J gene: TRBJ1-3; CDR3 protein: CASSLKGPISGNTIYF; CDR3 DNA: TGTGCCAGCAGCTTAAAGGGACCGATCTCTGGAAACACCATATATTTT
clone size: NA; V gene: TRBV21-1; D gene: NA; J gene: TRBJ2-3; CDR3 protein: CASREQGAPDTQYF; CDR3 DNA: TGTGCCAGCCGCGAACAGGGGGCTCCAGATACGCAGTATTTT
clone size: NA; V gene: TRBV29-1; D gene: NA; J gene: TRBJ2-7; CDR3 protein: CSVRQVITGEQYF; CDR3 DNA: TGCAGCGTGAGACAGGTTATCACCGGTGAGCAGTACTTC
clone size: few; V gene: TRBV11-1; D gene: NA; J gene: TRBJ2-3; CDR3 protein: CASSYRDILPVPTDTQYF; CDR3 DNA: TGTGCCAGCAGCTACCGGGACATCCTCCCTGTCCCCACAGATACGCAGTATTTT
clone size: many; V gene: TRBV5-1; D gene: TRBD1; J gene: TRBJ2-7; CDR3 protein: CASSWGQSSSYEQYF; CDR3 DNA: TGCGCCAGCAGCTGGGGACAGTCCAGCTCCTACGAGCAGTACTTC
clone size: many; V gene: TRBV20-1; D gene: TRBD2; J gene: TRBJ2-3; CDR3 protein: CSADRLRGGGTDTQYF; CDR3 DNA: TGCAGTGCTGACCGGCTGCGGGGGGGCGGCACAGATACGCAGTATTTT
clone size: many; V gene: TRBV28; D gene: NA; J gene: TRBJ2-3; CDR3 protein: CASSTPSTDTQYF; CDR3 DNA: TGTGCCAGCAGTACCCCTTCCACAGATACGCAGTATTTT